This T cell receptor beta chain derives from a study of blood T cell repertoires in COVID-19 (dated by TCRdb to 2018 to 2020). In the study overall: The collaborator samples originated in the United States, Italy and Spain and spanned the acute and convalescent phases of COVID-19. The prospective study material was composed of cDNA or gDNA derived from T cells, B-cell-depleted T cells, or PBMCs. The dataset comprised deeply sampled blood TCRbeta repertoires from subjects exposed to, actively infected with, or recovered from COVID-19. The repertoires were released in a freely available public database intended as a resource for research on the immune response to SARS-CoV-2. The samples were drawn from two sources: the first 160 participants of the ongoing ImmuneRACE study, and over 1,000 subjects contributed by 6 global collaborators. Sample metadata almost always included a de-identified subject ID, COVID-19 status, age in years and sex. Where available, HLA class I and class II types were obtained from metadata supplied by the sample provider rather than from assay-based typing. The full study reports these points: The amount of clinical and demographic metadata varied by source and participant and was provided uncurated.

Each collaborating institution followed its own protocols to collect whole blood in K2EDTA tubes. For TCRbeta analysis, collaborator samples were shipped as frozen whole blood, as isolated PBMCs, or as DNA extracted from either sample type. CDR1 and CDR2, looked up from the germline V gene, are SQVTM and ANQGSEA. V is cut by 4 bases and J by 1 base, and the space between the germline ends is 10 bases. From the cysteine through the phenylalanine, the CDR3 covers 14 amino acids. The sequence is cut down to CDR3 DNA, 42 bases in frame from base 1. TCRbeta CDR3 regions were amplified from genomic DNA by means of the immunoSEQ Assay, a bias-controlled multiplex PCR. From the authors' description of their analysis: Nucleated cell counts per sample were estimated from amplification of reference gene primers within the assay. Sequence reads were collapsed and filtered to measure the absolute abundance of every unique TCRbeta CDR3 rearrangement. For each sample, productive Simpson clonality was calculated as the square root of Simpson's diversity index across productive rearrangements. TCRdb mirrors the immuneACCESS table, restricted to in-frame sequences. Some clones are absent from its copies; in checked studies, under half trace to an unresolved V gene, and the reason for the others is unknown. That table is the source of V, J and clone size, and D and trimming were worked out from the DNA. This sample lists some 98,000 clones; about 79% were detected once. Of the sample, approximately 25% is held by the ten largest clones.

This clone occurred a few times. Its cognate antigen has yet to be identified. Nothing much larger sits one base from this clone, and base qualities are not available. The source of this sequence is a man aged 55 to 70 with acute or convalescent COVID-19. The specimen sequenced was peripheral blood. The chain uses TRBV29-1 and TRBJ2-2, with the D gene uncertain. The CDR3 sequence is CSVGEVGNTGELFF. DNA sequence: TGCAGCGTTGGTGAGGTTGGGAACACCGGGGAGCTGTTTTTT.